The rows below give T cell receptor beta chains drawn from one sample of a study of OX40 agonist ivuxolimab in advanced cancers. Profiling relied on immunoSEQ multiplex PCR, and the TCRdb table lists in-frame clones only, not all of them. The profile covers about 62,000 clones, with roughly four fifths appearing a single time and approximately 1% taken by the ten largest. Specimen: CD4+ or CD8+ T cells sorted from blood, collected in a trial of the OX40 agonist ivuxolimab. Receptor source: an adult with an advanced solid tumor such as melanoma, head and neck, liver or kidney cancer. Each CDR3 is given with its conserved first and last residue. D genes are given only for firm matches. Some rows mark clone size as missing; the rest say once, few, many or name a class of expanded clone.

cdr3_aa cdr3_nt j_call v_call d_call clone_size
CAWRGGQNPYGYTF TGTGCCTGGAGGGGAGGACAGAACCCTTATGGCTACACCTTC TRBJ1-2 TRBV30 - -
CASGTSTDTQYF TGTGCTAGTGGTACAAGCACAGATACGCAGTATTTT TRBJ2-3 TRBV12-5 - medium-sized
CASSADRNEKLFF TGTGCCAGCAGCGCAGACAGGAATGAAAAACTGTTTTTT TRBJ1-4 TRBV5-6 - -
CASSVSGTGVKEQYF TGCGCCAGCAGCGTATCCGGGACAGGGGTTAAGGAGCAGTACTTC TRBJ2-5 TRBV4-3 TRBD1 -
CASSRDRLANSPLHF TGCGCCAGCAGCCGCGATAGACTCGCTAATTCACCCCTCCACTTT TRBJ1-6 TRBV5-1 - -
CASSNPGLAGTNTGELFF TGTGCCAGCAGCAACCCGGGACTAGCGGGGACGAACACCGGGGAGCTGTTTTTT TRBJ2-2 TRBV5-4 TRBD2 -
CASSQEHRGGPQHF TGCGCCAGCAGCCAAGAGCACAGGGGCGGGCCCCAGCATTTT TRBJ1-5 TRBV4-3 TRBD1 -
CASSLWDRFSGANVLTF TGTGCCAGCAGTTTATGGGACAGGTTCTCTGGGGCCAACGTCCTGACTTTC TRBJ2-6 TRBV27 TRBD1 few
CASSLGLNSNQPQHF TGCGCCAGCAGCTTGGGCCTCAATAGCAATCAGCCCCAGCATTTT TRBJ1-5 TRBV5-1 - -
CASSLALLRTVGANVLTF TGTGCCAGCAGCTTGGCCCTGCTTCGGACAGTAGGGGCCAACGTCCTGACTTTC TRBJ2-6 TRBV11-1 - -
CASSQGWARGPVGNTIYF TGCGCCAGCAGCCAAGGATGGGCAAGGGGCCCCGTAGGAAACACCATATATTTT TRBJ1-3 TRBV4-1 - -
CASSPRQGADTQYF TGTGCCAGCAGCCCCCGACAGGGGGCCGATACGCAGTATTTT TRBJ2-3 TRBV7-8 TRBD1 -
CASSYSAGGRYEQYF TGTGCCAGCAGTTACTCAGCGGGGGGTAGGTACGAGCAGTACTTC TRBJ2-7 TRBV6-5 TRBD2 once
CASMGANDIQYF TGTGCCAGCATGGGGGCGAACGACATTCAGTACTTC TRBJ2-4 TRBV6-6 - -
CASSQDGVGTNEKLFF TGCGCCAGCAGCCAAGATGGTGTAGGAACTAATGAAAAACTGTTTTTT TRBJ1-4 TRBV4-1 - -
CASSELSSGSYNEQFF TGTGCCAGCAGTGAACTCAGTTCAGGGTCCTACAATGAGCAGTTCTTC TRBJ2-1 TRBV25-1 - -
CASTPGRGYNEQFF TGTGCCAGCACGCCGGGTCGAGGCTACAATGAGCAGTTCTTC TRBJ2-1 TRBV2 - -
CASREAGANVLTF TGTGCCAGCAGAGAGGCTGGGGCCAACGTCCTGACTTTC TRBJ2-6 TRBV6-6 - -
CASSPSASDTQYF TGTGCCAGCAGCCCCTCCGCCTCAGATACGCAGTATTTT TRBJ2-3 TRBV9 - -
CASRDGGGTEAFF TGTGCCAGCAGGGATGGGGGCGGCACTGAAGCTTTCTTT TRBJ1-1 TRBV6-1 - -